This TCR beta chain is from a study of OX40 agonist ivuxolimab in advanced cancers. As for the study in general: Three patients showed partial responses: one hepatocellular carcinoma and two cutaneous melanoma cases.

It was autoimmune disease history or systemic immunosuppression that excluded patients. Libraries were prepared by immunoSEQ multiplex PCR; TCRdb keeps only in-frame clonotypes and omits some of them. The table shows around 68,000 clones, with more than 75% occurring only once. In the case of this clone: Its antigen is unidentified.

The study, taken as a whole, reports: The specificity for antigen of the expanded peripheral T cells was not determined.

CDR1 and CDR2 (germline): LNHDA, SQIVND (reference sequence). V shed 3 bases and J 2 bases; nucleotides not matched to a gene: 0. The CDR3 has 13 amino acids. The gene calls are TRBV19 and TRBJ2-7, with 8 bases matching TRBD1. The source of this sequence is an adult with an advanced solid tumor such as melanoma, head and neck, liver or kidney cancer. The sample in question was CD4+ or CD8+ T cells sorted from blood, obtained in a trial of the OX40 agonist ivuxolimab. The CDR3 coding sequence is TGTGCCAGTAGTATCAGGGGGCCCTACGAGCAGTACTTC. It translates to CASSIRGPYEQYF.